Following are 10 T cell receptor beta chains from one sample sequenced in a study of T cell responses to AZD1222 COVID-19 vaccine. The repertoire was sequenced with immunoSEQ multiplex PCR; TCRdb's copy has only in-frame clones and lacks some. Among 140,000 to 150,000 clones listed, under 95% were seen once. This specimen was peripheral blood, taken 28 days after the second dose of the MenACWY control vaccine. Receptor source: an adult who received the MenACWY meningococcal vaccine as a control.

The rearrangement joins TRBV24-1 to TRBJ2-3; the D is unclear. Trimming removed 4 bases from V and 8 bases from J, with 15 bases in between. Germline CDR1 KGHDR, CDR2 SFDVKD. The CDR3 covers 14 residues. The CDR3 is CATSDPYGAGTQYF. The CDR3 nucleotides are TGTGCCACCAGTGACCCTTATGGCGCCGGTACGCAGTATTTT.

The chain joins TRBV2 to TRBJ2-2; weak D call: TRBD1 (5 bases). The CDR3 loop spans 13 amino acids. Germline CDR1 reads SNHLY; CDR2 reads FYNNEI. Trimming cost V 2 bases and J 4 bases, with 5 bases left between them. The CDR3 nucleotides are TGTGCCAGCAGTGAACAGGGCACCGGGGAGCTGTTTTTT. Encoded protein: CASSEQGTGELFF.

This chain links TRBV3-1 (or the pseudogene TRBV3-2) with TRBJ1-6; 10 positions match TRBD1. Germline CDR1 is LGHDT and CDR2 is YNNKEL (reference sequence). The CDR3 consists of 13 residues. The ends lost 5 bases at V and 14 bases at J; junction bases unmatched: 6. The CDR3 sequence: CASSARQGATLHF. CDR3 DNA: TGTGCCAGCAGCGCCCGACAGGGGGCTACCCTCCACTTT.

This clone was counted a single time. The chain combines TRBV6-5 with TRBJ2-7; D gene uncertain. Per germline, CDR1 MNHEY and CDR2 SVGAGI. The CDR3 has 12 amino acids. V dropped 5 bases and J dropped 4 bases, with 9 bases sitting between them. The CDR3 here is CASSLGIYEQYF. The DNA of the CDR3 is TGTGCCAGCAGTCTAGGGATTTACGAGCAGTACTTC.

The V call is TRBV6-5, the J call TRBJ1-1; a weak D match, TRBD1 (5 bases). Germline loops: CDR1 MNHEY, CDR2 SVGAGI. Trimming took off 6 bases at V and 3 bases at J, with 14 bases between the two ends. This CDR3 is 14 amino acids long. The chain's CDR3 is CASRSQGRDTEAFF. The CDR3, as DNA: TGTGCCAGCAGATCGCAGGGTAGGGACACTGAAGCTTTCTTT.

The chain is built from TRBV5-1 and TRBJ2-7; D is uncertain. Deletions cut 0 bases from V and 7 bases from J, with 17 bases between. This CDR3 is built from 15 residues. Germline V lookup: CDR1 SGHRS, CDR2 YFSETQ. The CDR3 region is CASSLDSRGRGEQYF. The CDR3 DNA reads as TGCGCCAGCAGCTTGGATTCCCGTGGAAGAGGAGAGCAGTACTTC. The full variable domain, in which reference TRBV5-1 and TRBJ2-7 provide the parts outside the CDR3, is KAGVTQTPRYLIKTRGQQVTLSCSPISGHRSVSWYQQTPGQGLQFLFEYFSETQRNKGNFPGRFSGRQFSNSRSEMNVSTLELGDSALYLCASSLDSRGRGEQYFGPGTRLTVT.

The chain links TRBV12-5 to TRBJ1-2; unclear D gene. There are 11 residues in the CDR3. Germline CDR1 reads LGHNT; CDR2 reads FRNRAP. Trimming cost V 2 bases and J 8 bases, with 6 bases left between them. DNA of the CDR3: TGTGCTAGTGGTTTGCTGGGGGGCTACACCTTC. Amino acids: CASGLLGGYTF.

The rearrangement links TRBV6-2 or TRBV6-3 to TRBJ1-5; 9 bases are a match to TRBD1. Germline assignment: CDR1 MNHEY and CDR2 SVGEGT. Trimming took 2 bases from V and 6 from J; bases not matched to a gene: 8. CDR3 length: 16 residues. CDR3 sequence: CASSYPGQGFFQPQHF. In DNA form, the CDR3 reads TGTGCCAGCAGTTACCCGGGACAGGGATTCTTTCAGCCCCAGCATTTT.

In nucleotides, the CDR3 is TGTGCCAGCAGCGTAGGCGGGGGGAGCCACGAGCAGTACTTC. It yields the protein CASSVGGGSHEQYF. The rearrangement uses TRBV9 and TRBJ2-7; 8 nucleotides align to TRBD2. This CDR3 is 14 amino acids long. Germline assignment: CDR1 SGDLS and CDR2 YYNGEE. With V trimmed by 0 bases and J by 5 bases, 4 bases remained unmatched. Variable domain in full (rest from reference TRBV9 and TRBJ2-7): DSGVTQTPKHLITATGQRVTLRCSPRSGDLSVYWYQQSLDQGLQFLIQYYNGEERAKGNILERFSAQQFPDLHSELNLSSLELGDSALYFCASSVGGGSHEQYFGPGTRLTVT.

This clone occurred once. The chain uses TRBV5-1 and TRBJ1-1; a weak D match, TRBD1 (5 bases). Looked up from germline, CDR1 is SGHRS and CDR2 is YFSETQ. The CDR3 consists of 14 residues. V lost 3 bases and J 0 bases, leaving 9 bases between the germline ends. CDR3 in DNA: TGCGCCAGCAGCTCGGGACGACTGAACACTGAAGCTTTCTTT. Translated, it gives CASSSGRLNTEAFF.